One T cell receptor (beta chain) is described in this entry. Its antigen is currently not known. Libraries were constructed by 5' RACE. For each TCR library, roughly 3,600 ng of total RNA was used. For each sample, cDNA synthesis was carried out in eight separate reactions using SMARTScribe reverse transcriptase. During cDNA synthesis, template switching introduced unique molecular identifiers that contained a 6-nucleotide sample barcode. Amplification of TCRalpha and TCRbeta cDNA involved two nested PCRs of about 15 and 9 cycles, and each PCR was followed by bead purification. Before amplification, the cDNA was both treated with uracil DNA-glycosylase and purified with the QIAquick PCR purification kit. The second PCR added Illumina TruSeq-compatible adapters along with sample-specific barcodes. Library quality and concentration were assessed using TapeStation and Qubit, and approximately 5 ng of each library was pooled. Sequencing of the pooled libraries was done on an Illumina HiSeq2500 single-index Rapid Run using custom sequencing primers and 2 x 100 bp reads. The original pipeline was this. MiGEC version 1.2.6 was used for UMI-based consensus assembly, which corrected PCR and sequencing errors. MiXCR version 2.1.1 was used to carry out V(D)J alignment, clonotype assembly and CDR3 extraction. To normalise gene usage, clonotype sharing and MAIT/NKT TCR abundance, the analysis used the top 1000, 10 000 and 20 000 clonotypes per sample. Diversity was computed as the inverse Simpson index with the vegan R package after downsampling to 27 000 UMIs. Paired Mann-Whitney U tests were applied to discordant twin pairs, and Benjamini-Hochberg correction was used for multiple testing. One entry per CDR3 protein sequence results from the TCRdb reprocessing of the reads, with DNA left out. Clone size and V and J calls follow TCRdb, not the original study. This specimen's table enumerates 350,000 to 550,000 distinct CDR3 sequences. The ten largest clones add up to about 2.2% of the sample.

The data are from a study of monozygotic twins with inflammatory bowel disease (dated by TCRdb to about 2019). Concerning the study at large: The full study comprised around 30 monozygotic twin pairs: nine German pairs (four IBD-concordant, five IBD-discordant) and 19 IBD-discordant Danish pairs. Within discordant pairs, disease-associated traits were sought mainly by comparing IBD patients with their genetically identical healthy co-twins. Each individual had, on average, about 151 000 unique TCRalpha sequences and 181 000 unique TCRbeta sequences available for analysis.

From each donor, a 2.5 ml peripheral blood sample was drawn into PAXgene tubes and stored at -80 degrees C. Total RNA was isolated from whole blood with the PAXgene blood miRNA kit on an automated QIAcube, without T cell sorting. Deep TCRalpha and TCRbeta repertoire profiling with unique molecular barcoding was performed on peripheral blood of monozygotic twin pairs concordant or discordant for inflammatory bowel disease. Smoking habits were recorded for all twin pairs, with individuals classified as current, former or never smokers. Here is what the overall study found, with its caveats: Distinction between different T cell subtypes could not be achieved in the analysis. Repertoire similarity did not differ between concordant and discordant twins, which could be due to limited statistical power. No single strong signal or clonotype linked to IBD turned up in the results, so the idea that one exists was not supported. Because patients received different immunosuppressive treatments, the repertoires may have picked up extra background noise and variability between individuals. Fewer clonotypes were shared with other individuals by IBD patients than by healthy twins, most markedly in patients showing signs of disease activity. A decrease in TCRbeta repertoire diversity, as measured by inverse Simpson index, was observed in IBD patients compared with their healthy co-twins.

CDR3 length: 16 amino acids, cysteine to phenylalanine. The record lacks a DNA sequence. CDR1 and CDR2, per the germline V gene (reference sequence), are DFQATT and SNEGSKA. The sequence joins TRBV20-1 to TRBJ1-5; TCRdb indicates TRBD1, and absent DNA this call remains unverified. The sequencing sample was made of blood. This receptor was taken from a human donor with ulcerative colitis or Crohn's disease, or a healthy co-twin of an affected twin (not recorded which). The CDR3 region: CSASAGAGGRNQPQHF.